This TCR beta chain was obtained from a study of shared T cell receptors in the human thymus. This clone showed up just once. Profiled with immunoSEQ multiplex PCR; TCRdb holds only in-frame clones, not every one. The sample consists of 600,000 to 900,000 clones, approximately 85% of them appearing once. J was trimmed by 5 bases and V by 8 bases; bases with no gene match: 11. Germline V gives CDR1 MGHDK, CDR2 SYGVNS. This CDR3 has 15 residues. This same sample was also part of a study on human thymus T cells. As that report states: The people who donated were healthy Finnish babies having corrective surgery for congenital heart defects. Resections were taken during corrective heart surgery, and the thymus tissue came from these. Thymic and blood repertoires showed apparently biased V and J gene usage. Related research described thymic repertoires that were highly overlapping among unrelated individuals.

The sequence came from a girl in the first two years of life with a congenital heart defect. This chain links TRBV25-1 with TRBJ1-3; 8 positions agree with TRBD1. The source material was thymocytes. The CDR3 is CASGNRQGLRNTIYF. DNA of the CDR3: TGTGCCAGCGGAAACCGACAGGGGCTGAGAAACACCATATATTTT.